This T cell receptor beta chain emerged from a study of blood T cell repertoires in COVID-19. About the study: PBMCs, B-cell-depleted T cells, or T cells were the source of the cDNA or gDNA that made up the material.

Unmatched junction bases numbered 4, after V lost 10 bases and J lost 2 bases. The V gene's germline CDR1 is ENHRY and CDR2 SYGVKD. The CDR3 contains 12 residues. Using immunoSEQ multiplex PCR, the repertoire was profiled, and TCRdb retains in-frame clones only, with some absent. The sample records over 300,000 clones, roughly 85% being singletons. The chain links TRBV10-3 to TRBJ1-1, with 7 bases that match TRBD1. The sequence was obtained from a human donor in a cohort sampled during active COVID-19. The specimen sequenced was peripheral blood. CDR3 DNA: TGTGCCACAGGACAGGACAACACTGAAGCTTTCTTT. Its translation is CATGQDNTEAFF.